The clone carrying this T cell receptor beta chain was seen at least ten times. TCRdb itself ran the 5' RACE reads through MiXCR, one entry per CDR3 protein. The sample lists almost 65,000 distinct CDR3 sequences, over 15% occurring once. Between the trimmed V and J ends, which lost 2 bases and 8 bases, there was a span of 12 bases. Per the germline V gene, CDR1 is SGHDN and CDR2 is FVKESK. The CDR3 loop spans 13 amino acids. The data originate from a study of HIV-infected patients and healthy controls. Sample: CD4+ T cells from blood. V gene TRBV14 combines with J gene TRBJ1-2; D unclear. The receptor comes from a human donor in good health. CDR3 bases: TGTGCCAGCAGCCAAATCATGGTTGGGGGCTACACCTTC. Protein product: CASSQIMVGGYTF.